The 23 T cell receptor beta chains below were found in one sample sequenced in a study of cytomegalovirus exposure and HLA in healthy donors. The study ran its PCR with 60 Vbeta and 13 Jbeta primers. Only in-frame clones appear in the TCRdb table, and some are missing; sequencing was by immunoSEQ multiplex PCR. The sample yields 150,000 to 200,000 clones, roughly four fifths seen once. What was sequenced was PBMCs. The receptors shown here come from a man aged 35-49 years in good health and CMV-seronegative.

V gene TRBV6-1 combines with J gene TRBJ2-7; TRBD1 might be the D (5 bases). There are 14 residues in the CDR3. V shed 1 base and J shed 3 bases, with 10 bases lying between them. Germline values: CDR1 MNHNS, CDR2 SASEGT. CDR3 protein: CASSEGGAIYEQYF. The CDR3 DNA reads TGTGCCAGCAGTGAAGGGGGCGCCATCTACGAGCAGTACTTC.

This rearrangement joins TRBV5-1 to TRBJ2-1; perhaps TRBD1 as D (6 bases). This CDR3 comprises 13 residues. Trimming stripped 3 bases from V and 4 bases from J, with 8 bases between. From germline, CDR1 is SGHRS and CDR2 YFSETQ. In DNA form, the CDR3 reads TGCGCCAGCAGCTCGACAGGTTACAATGAGCAGTTCTTC. Protein product: CASSSTGYNEQFF.

The V gene is TRBV19, the J gene TRBJ1-3; weak D call: TRBD1 (6 bases). CDR3 length equals 16 residues. V dropped 10 bases and J dropped 3 bases, with 22 bases sitting between them. Germline CDR1 reads LNHDA; CDR2 reads SQIVND (reference sequence). CDR3 bases: TGTGCCACCCAGTATTCCGGGGGGCCAGGTGGAAACACCATATATTTT. Encoded protein: CATQYSGGPGGNTIYF.

In DNA, the CDR3 is TGTGCCAGCAGTTACTCGAACGGAGATACGCAGTATTTT. Translated, it gives CASSYSNGDTQYF. The gene calls are TRBV6-6 and TRBJ2-3; D uncertain. Germline values: CDR1 MNHNY, CDR2 SVGAGI (reference sequence). This CDR3 is 13 amino acids long. V dropped 0 bases and J dropped 5 bases, with 6 bases sitting between them.

This rearrangement joins TRBV7-8 to TRBJ2-3; TRBD2 aligns across 7 bases. Unmatched junction bases numbered 10, after V lost 5 bases and J lost 2 bases. CDR3 length equals 16 residues. Germline CDR1 and CDR2: SGHVS and FQNEAQ. CDR3 region: CASSPTPSGYTDTQYF. The DNA of the CDR3 is TGTGCCAGCAGCCCTACCCCTAGCGGCTACACAGATACGCAGTATTTT.

The count of this clone is one. The V gene is TRBV30, the J gene TRBJ1-5; D perhaps matches TRBD1 (6 bases). Per germline, CDR1 GTSNPN and CDR2 SVGIG (reference sequence). The V end was cut by 1 base, the J end by 1 base, with 11 bases between. The CDR3 loop spans 15 amino acids. Written as DNA, the CDR3 is TGTGCCTGGAGTGCCGGGACACTAAGCAATCAGCCCCAGCATTTT. It yields the protein CAWSAGTLSNQPQHF. Looking up the rest from reference TRBV30 and TRBJ1-5 gives the full variable domain: SQTIHQWPATLVQPVGSPLSLECTVEGTSNPNLYWYRQAAGRGLQLLFYSVGIGQISSEVPQNLSASRPQDRQFILSSKKLLLSDSGFYLCAWSAGTLSNQPQHFGDGTRLSIL.

The rearrangement uses TRBV19 and TRBJ2-1; D is unclear. The CDR3 spans 18 residues. V gave up 1 base and J gave up 7 bases, with 23 bases separating them. The germline CDR1 and CDR2 sequences are LNHDA and SQIVND (reference sequence). This CDR3 is CASSIVSGRRLGSNEQFF. CDR3 nucleotides: TGTGCCAGTAGTATAGTATCGGGTAGAAGGTTAGGCTCAAATGAGCAGTTCTTC.

CDR3 in DNA: TGTGCCAGCAGCGTGGAGCAGGGCTCCTACAATGAGCAGTTCTTC. Translating it yields CASSVEQGSYNEQFF. The chain combines TRBV9 with TRBJ2-1; tentative D call: TRBD1 (5 bases). Germline CDR1 reads SGDLS; CDR2 reads YYNGEE. The germline V and J ends were trimmed by 2 bases and 0 bases, with 9 bases remaining between them. The CDR3 contains 15 residues.

With regard to this clone: The same CDR3 is also encoded by other DNA sequences in this sample. The chain recombines TRBV9 with TRBJ2-6; 8 nucleotides align to TRBD1. From germline, CDR1 is SGDLS and CDR2 YYNGEE. V was pared by 4 bases and J by 0 bases, with 3 bases of the junction left unmatched. CDR3 length equals 16 residues. CDR3 in DNA: TGTGCCAGCAGCCGGACAGGGCTCTCTGGGGCCAACGTCCTGACTTTC. This gives the protein CASSRTGLSGANVLTF.

The chain uses TRBV6-5 and TRBJ2-6, with D possibly TRBD2 on 6 matching bases. The CDR3 runs to 14 residues. Per germline, CDR1 MNHEY and CDR2 SVGAGI. The V and J ends lost 0 bases and 15 bases respectively, with 15 bases between them. CDR3: CASSYSEGFDGLTF. The CDR3 DNA sequence: TGTGCCAGCAGTTACTCGGAGGGCTTCGACGGCCTGACTTTC.

This clone was counted a few times. The chain has TRBV5-6 and TRBJ2-3; a weak D match, TRBD1 (6 bases). Deletions cut 2 bases from V and 3 bases from J, with 10 bases between. The CDR3 consists of 14 residues. CDR1 SGHDT and CDR2 YYEEEE come from the germline V gene. CDR3 protein: CASSLQGETDTQYF. The CDR3 bases are TGTGCCAGCAGCTTACAGGGAGAAACAGATACGCAGTATTTT.

The chain links TRBV7-8 to TRBJ2-1; weak D call: TRBD1 (5 bases). Trimming shortened V by 8 bases and J by 13 bases, and 21 bases separated the two germline ends. The CDR3 runs 13 residues. In germline, CDR1 is SGHVS, CDR2 FQNEAQ. The CDR3 DNA follows: TGTGCCAGCGAAATTTCCCGAACAGGACCCCAGTTCTTC. It specifies CASEISRTGPQFF.

The chain has TRBV7-6 and TRBJ1-1; TRBD1 aligns across 9 bases. Germline V gives CDR1 SGHVS, CDR2 FNYEAQ. The CDR3 has 14 residues. Unmatched junction bases numbered 10, after V lost 5 bases and J lost 9 bases. CDR3 nucleotides: TGTGCCAGCAGCCCCAGACAGGGGGTCCTAAAAGCTTTCTTT. Amino acids: CASSPRQGVLKAFF.

The CDR3 sequence is CASLSGGGAETQYF. CDR3 coding DNA: TGTGCCAGCTTAAGCGGGGGTGGGGCAGAGACCCAGTACTTC. The chain links TRBV7-2 to TRBJ2-5; 8 bases map to TRBD2. CDR3 length: 14 amino acids. J lost 4 bases, V lost 8 bases, and 9 bases had no gene match. The germline CDR1 and CDR2 sequences are SGHTA and FQGNSA.

This clone was seen a handful of times. This chain connects TRBV7-3 to TRBJ2-1, with TRBD2 identical over 14 bases. This CDR3 is built from 17 residues. The junction had 4 bases not matched to a gene; V was cut back by 0 bases and J by 6 bases. The germline CDR1 and CDR2 sequences are SGHTA and FQGTGA. CDR3 DNA sequence: TGTGCCAGCAGCTTAACTCTGGGACTAGCGGGAGTCAATGAGCAGTTCTTC. Translation: CASSLTLGLAGVNEQFF. Drawing the rest from reference TRBV7-3 and TRBJ2-1, the complete variable domain is GAGVSQTPSNKVTEKGKYVELRCDPISGHTALYWYRQSLGQGPEFLIYFQGTGAADDSGLPNDRFFAVRPEGSVSTLKIQRTERGDSAVYLCASSLTLGLAGVNEQFFGPGTRLTVL.

The chain recombines TRBV19 with TRBJ1-6; D gene unclear. Trimming took off 9 bases at V and 7 bases at J, with 13 bases between the two ends. This CDR3 comprises 13 residues. Germline V CDR1 and CDR2: LNHDA, SQIVND (reference sequence). CDR3 residues: CASLGSRNSPLHF. The CDR3 nucleotides read TGTGCCAGCCTTGGGTCGAGGAATTCACCCCTCCACTTT.

The chain recombines TRBV28 with TRBJ2-1, with 13 positions matching TRBD2. The CDR3 covers 17 residues. Per germline, CDR1 MDHEN and CDR2 SYDVKM. J was trimmed by 5 bases and V by 4 bases; bases with no gene match: 8. CDR3 DNA sequence: TGTGCCAGCAGTTCCCCCCCCGGGACTAGCGGGGACAATGAGCAGTTCTTC. Translated, it gives CASSSPPGTSGDNEQFF.

This clone was seen a few times. This rearrangement joins TRBV7-2 to TRBJ2-7; TRBD2 matches 10 bases. The V and J ends lost 3 bases and 6 bases, in that order; junction bases with no gene match: 11. Germline V gene lookup returns CDR1 SGHTA and CDR2 FQGNSA. The CDR3 length is 16 residues. The CDR3 region has the DNA TGTGCCAGCAGCTTCCTGACTAGCGGGCATGCTTTCGAGCAGTACTTC. Translated: CASSFLTSGHAFEQYF.

This chain links TRBV7-8 with TRBJ2-7; D remains ambiguous. CDR1 and CDR2 from the germline V gene are SGHVS and FQNEAQ. This CDR3 contains 14 residues. Between the trimmed V and J ends, which lost 5 bases and 0 bases, there was a span of 11 bases. Written as DNA, the CDR3 is TGTGCCAGCAGCCCCGAGGTTAGCTCCTACGAGCAGTACGTC. It is translated as CASSPEVSSYEQYV.

This clone occurred once. The chain joins TRBV4-1 to TRBJ2-1; TRBD1 is a possible D gene (6 bases). The length of the CDR3 is 15 residues. Trimming took off 5 bases at V and 4 bases at J, with 15 bases between the two ends. Germline V gene sequence: CDR1 MGHRA, CDR2 YSYEKL. The CDR3 loop is CASSGGPEIYNEQFF. The CDR3 region has the DNA TGCGCCAGCAGCGGGGGCCCCGAGATTTACAATGAGCAGTTCTTC.

This clone was seen a single time. The chain has TRBV11-2 and TRBJ1-2, with TRBD1 matching 7 bases. Germline V lookup: CDR1 SGHAT, CDR2 FQNNGV. J gave up 1 base and V 6 bases, and 8 bases lay outside the gene matches. The CDR3 consists of 15 residues. CDR3 coding DNA: TGTGCCAGCAGACTCCACGCAGGGGGTAACTATGGCTACACCTTC. Residues: CASRLHAGGNYGYTF.

This clone was counted between two and nine times. DNA of the CDR3: TGTGCCAGCAGCTTACAGAGTCTAGCGGCGAACACCGGGGAGCTGTTTTTT. It specifies CASSLQSLAANTGELFF. The chain combines TRBV7-2 with TRBJ2-2; 7 bases map to TRBD2. CDR3 length equals 17 residues. The germline V gene has CDR1 SGHTA and CDR2 FQGNSA. J was trimmed by 0 bases and V by 2 bases; bases with no gene match: 6.

V is TRBV10-3 and J is TRBJ1-1; D ambiguous. The V gene lost 3 bases and the J gene lost 1 base, with 18 bases spanning the gap. Germline V gene sequence: CDR1 ENHRY, CDR2 SYGVKD. This CDR3 comprises 17 residues. CDR3 in amino acids: CAISEPLVVGRNTEAFF. The CDR3 DNA reads as TGTGCCATCAGTGAACCTCTAGTGGTAGGGAGGAACACTGAAGCTTTCTTT.